This T cell receptor (beta chain) emerged from a study of cytomegalovirus exposure and HLA in healthy donors. Study results and caveats: Rare sequences made up most TCRs, while some public TCRs were found in many donors. It was reported that the classifier diagnosed cytomegalovirus status with high specificity and sensitivity in both the original and validation cohorts. The study designated about 180 TCR beta chains cytomegalovirus-associated.

Data came from immunoSEQ multiplex PCR; TCRdb stores just in-frame clones and leaves some out. The profile shows roughly 280,000 clones, about 86% of them singletons. CDR3 size: 13 residues. The V gene's germline CDR1 is SGHNT and CDR2 YYREEE (reference sequence). V was pared by 7 bases and J by 6 bases, with 7 bases of the junction left unmatched. Remarks on this clone: Its antigen is as yet unknown.

The clonotype originates from a woman aged 18-29 years in good health and CMV-seronegative. Sequencing input: PBMCs. The J gene is TRBJ1-2, the V gene TRBV5-4, with 9 bases lining up with TRBD1. CDR3 nucleotides: TGTGCCAGCCGAAAACAGGGGGCCCATGGCTACACCTTC. Translation: CASRKQGAHGYTF. Based on the CDR3 plus reference TRBV5-4 and TRBJ1-2, the full variable domain is ETGVTQSPTHLIKTRGQQVTLRCSSQSGHNTVSWYQQALGQGPQFIFQYYREEENGRGNFPPRFSGLQFPNYSSELNVNALELDDSALYLCASRKQGAHGYTFGSGTRLTVV.